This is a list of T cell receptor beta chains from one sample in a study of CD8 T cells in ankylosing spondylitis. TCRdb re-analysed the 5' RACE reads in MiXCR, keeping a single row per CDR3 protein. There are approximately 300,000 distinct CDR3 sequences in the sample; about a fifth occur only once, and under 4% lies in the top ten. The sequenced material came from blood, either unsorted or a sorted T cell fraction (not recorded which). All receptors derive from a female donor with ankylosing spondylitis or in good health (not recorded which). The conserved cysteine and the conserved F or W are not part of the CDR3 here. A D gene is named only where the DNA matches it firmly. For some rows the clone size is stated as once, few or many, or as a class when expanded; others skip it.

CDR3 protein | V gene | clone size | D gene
ASSLGRPSGANVLT | TRBV7-8 | many | .
ASSRTSGRPDTQY | TRBV6-1 | . | TRBD2
SAPGPGTTEAF | TRBV20-1 | few | .
ASSYSKQGGPTDEQF | TRBV6-2/TRBV6-3 | . | .
SVQGRRGGSGEQF | TRBV29-1 | . | .
SGFGREGGEQF | TRBV20-1 | few | TRBD2
ASSLTRKETQY | TRBV12-3/TRBV12-4 | . | .
ASKQGAGEQY | TRBV5-1 | . | TRBD1
SAQGANNSPLH | TRBV20-1 | few | TRBD1
ASSVGPQGTYTEAF | TRBV9 | few | .
ASSNLAGPLSNEQF | TRBV27 | . | TRBD2
ASSYTSGSSSYEQY | TRBV6-5 | . | .
SARDTGGPDEQF | TRBV20-1 | . | TRBD2
ASSGGGGRRHEQF | TRBV6-2/TRBV6-3 | . | TRBD2
ASSIQGPHTGELF | TRBV2 | . | TRBD1
SVGGGGWSVQETQY | TRBV29-1 | few | .
ASSRLVRPYNEQF | TRBV6-2/TRBV6-3 | . | .